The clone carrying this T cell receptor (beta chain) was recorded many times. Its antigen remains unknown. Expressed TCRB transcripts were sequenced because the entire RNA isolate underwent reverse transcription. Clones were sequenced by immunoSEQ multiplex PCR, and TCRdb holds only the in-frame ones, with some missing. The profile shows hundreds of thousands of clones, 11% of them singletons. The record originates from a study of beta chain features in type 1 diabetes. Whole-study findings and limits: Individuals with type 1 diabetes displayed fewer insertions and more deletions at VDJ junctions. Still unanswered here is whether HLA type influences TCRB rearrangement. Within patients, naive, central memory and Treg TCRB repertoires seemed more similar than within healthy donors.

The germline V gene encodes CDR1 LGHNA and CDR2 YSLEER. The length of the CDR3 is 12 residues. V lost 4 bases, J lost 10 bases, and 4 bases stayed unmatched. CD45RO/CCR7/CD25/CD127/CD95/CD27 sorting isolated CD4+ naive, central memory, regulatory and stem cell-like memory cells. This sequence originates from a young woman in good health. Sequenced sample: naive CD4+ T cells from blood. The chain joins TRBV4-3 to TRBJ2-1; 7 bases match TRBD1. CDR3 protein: CASSRTDREQFF. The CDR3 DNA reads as TGCGCCAGCAGCCGGACGGACAGGGAGCAGTTCTTC.